This T cell receptor beta chain was documented in a study of OX40 agonist ivuxolimab in advanced cancers. Study-level information: The treatment was a fully human IgG2 OX40 agonist, ivuxolimab. At around 81% male, the cohort had a mean age of about 60 years, ranging from 23 to 79. Study outcomes and limitations: By week 6 at 0.1 to 3.0 mg/kg, blood CD4+ and CD8+ T cells had expanded clonally.

The sample holds a few counts of this clone. Antigen: not known. Blood sampling took place at baseline, cycle 4 day 1, and cycle 7 day 1. CDR1 and CDR2 from the germline V gene are MNHEY and SMNVEV (reference sequence). Trimming removed 6 bases from V and 4 bases from J, with 16 bases in between. The CDR3 consists of 14 residues. TCRdb's table, derived via immunoSEQ multiplex PCR, lists solely in-frame clones and lacks some. The top ten hold roughly 0.7% of the sample, which has about 64,000 clones, 88% seen once. The receptor was derived from an adult with an advanced solid tumor such as melanoma, head and neck, liver or kidney cancer. The specimen was CD4+ or CD8+ T cells sorted from blood, collected in a trial of the OX40 agonist ivuxolimab. The rearrangement uses TRBV27 and TRBJ2-7; D is perhaps TRBD2 (5 bases). CDR3 DNA: TGTGCCAGCAGACCCCCGGGATCGGCTTACGAGCAGTACTTC. Protein: CASRPPGSAYEQYF.